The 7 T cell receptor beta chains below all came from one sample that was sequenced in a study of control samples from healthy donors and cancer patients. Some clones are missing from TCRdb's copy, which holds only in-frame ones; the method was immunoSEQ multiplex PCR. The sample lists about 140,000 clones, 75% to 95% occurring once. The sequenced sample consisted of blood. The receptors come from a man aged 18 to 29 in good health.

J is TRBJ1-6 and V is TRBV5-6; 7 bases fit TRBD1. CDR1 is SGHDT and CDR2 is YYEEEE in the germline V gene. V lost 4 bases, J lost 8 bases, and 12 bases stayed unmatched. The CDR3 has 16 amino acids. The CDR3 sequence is CASSLMGQFFHSPLHF. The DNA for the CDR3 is TGTGCCAGCAGCCTGATGGGACAGTTTTTCCATTCACCCCTCCACTTT.

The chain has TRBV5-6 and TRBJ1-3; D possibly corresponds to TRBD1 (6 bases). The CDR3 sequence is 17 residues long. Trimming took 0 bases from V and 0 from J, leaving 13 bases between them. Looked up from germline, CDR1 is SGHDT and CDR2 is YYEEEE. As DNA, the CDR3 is TGTGCCAGCAGCTTGGAGTTAGGGACACCCTCTGGAAACACCATATATTTT. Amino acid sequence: CASSLELGTPSGNTIYF.

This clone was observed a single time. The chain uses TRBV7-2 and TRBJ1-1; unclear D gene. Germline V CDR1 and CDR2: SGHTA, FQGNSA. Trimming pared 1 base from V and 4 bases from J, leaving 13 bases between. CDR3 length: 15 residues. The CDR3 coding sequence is TGTGCCAGCAGCTTAGGGGCGCTGGTGGGCACTGAAGCTTTCTTT. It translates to CASSLGALVGTEAFF.

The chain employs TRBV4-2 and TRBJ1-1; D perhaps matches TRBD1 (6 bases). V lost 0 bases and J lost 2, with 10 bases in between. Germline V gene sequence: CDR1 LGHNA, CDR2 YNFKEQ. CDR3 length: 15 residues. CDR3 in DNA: TGTGCCAGCAGCCAAGAGGTGGGGGGCAACACTGAAGCTTTCTTT. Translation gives CASSQEVGGNTEAFF.

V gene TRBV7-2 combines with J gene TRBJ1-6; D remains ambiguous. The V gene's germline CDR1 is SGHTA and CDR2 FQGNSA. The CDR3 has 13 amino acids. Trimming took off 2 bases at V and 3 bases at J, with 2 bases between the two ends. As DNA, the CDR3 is TGTGCCAGCAGCTTATACTATAATTCACCCCTCCACTTT. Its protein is CASSLYYNSPLHF.

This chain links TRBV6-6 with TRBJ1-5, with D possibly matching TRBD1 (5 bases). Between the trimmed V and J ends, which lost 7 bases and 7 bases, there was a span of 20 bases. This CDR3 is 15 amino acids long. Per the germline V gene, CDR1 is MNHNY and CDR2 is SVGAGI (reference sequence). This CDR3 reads CASTSGTPRGQPQHF. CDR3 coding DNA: TGTGCCAGCACCTCCGGGACCCCAAGAGGGCAGCCCCAGCATTTT.

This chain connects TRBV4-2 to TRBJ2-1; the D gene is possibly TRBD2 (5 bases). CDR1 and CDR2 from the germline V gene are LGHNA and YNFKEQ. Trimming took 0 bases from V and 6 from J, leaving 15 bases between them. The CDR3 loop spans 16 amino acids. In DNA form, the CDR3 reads TGTGCCAGCAGCCAAGACGGCGGGTCGGGCGGCAATGAGCAGTTCTTC. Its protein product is CASSQDGGSGGNEQFF.